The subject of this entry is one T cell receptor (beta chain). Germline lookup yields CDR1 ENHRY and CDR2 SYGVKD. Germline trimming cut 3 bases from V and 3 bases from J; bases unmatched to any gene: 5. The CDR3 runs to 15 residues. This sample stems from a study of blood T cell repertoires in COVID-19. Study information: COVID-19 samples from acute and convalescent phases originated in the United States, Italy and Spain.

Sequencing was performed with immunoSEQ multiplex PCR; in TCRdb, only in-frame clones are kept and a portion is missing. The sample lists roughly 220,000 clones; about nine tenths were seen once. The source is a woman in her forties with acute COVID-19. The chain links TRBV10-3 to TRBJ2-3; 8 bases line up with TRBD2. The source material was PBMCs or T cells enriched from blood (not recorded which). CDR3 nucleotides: TGTGCCATCAGTGACCGGGGGGGTAATACAGATACGCAGTATTTT. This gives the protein CAISDRGGNTDTQYF.